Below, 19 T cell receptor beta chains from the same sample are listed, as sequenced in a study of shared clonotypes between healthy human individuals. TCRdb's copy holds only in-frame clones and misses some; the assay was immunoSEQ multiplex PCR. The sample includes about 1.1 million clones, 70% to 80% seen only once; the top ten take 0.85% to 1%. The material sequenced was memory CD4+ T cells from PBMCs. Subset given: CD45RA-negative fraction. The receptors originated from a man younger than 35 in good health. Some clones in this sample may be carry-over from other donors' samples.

The CDR3: CASSLMPGDTQYF. DNA of the CDR3: TGTGCCAGCAGTTTGATGCCGGGCGATACGCAGTATTTT. The chain carries TRBV27 and TRBJ2-3, with unresolved D. V lost 3 bases and J 6 bases, leaving 10 bases between the germline ends. Germline CDR1 MNHEY, CDR2 SMNVEV (reference sequence). CDR3 size: 13 residues.

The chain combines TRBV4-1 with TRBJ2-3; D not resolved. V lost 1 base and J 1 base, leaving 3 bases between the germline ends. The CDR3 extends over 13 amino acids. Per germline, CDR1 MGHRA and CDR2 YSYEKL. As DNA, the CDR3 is TGCGCCAGCAGCCAAGCGGGCACAGATACGCAGTATTTT. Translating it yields CASSQAGTDTQYF.

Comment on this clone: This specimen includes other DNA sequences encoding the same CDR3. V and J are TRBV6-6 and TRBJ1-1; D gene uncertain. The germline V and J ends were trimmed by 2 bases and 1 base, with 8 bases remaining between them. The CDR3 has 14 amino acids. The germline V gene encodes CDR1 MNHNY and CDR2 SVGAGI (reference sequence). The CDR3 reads CASSYGRGNTEAFF. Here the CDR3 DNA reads TGTGCCAGCAGTTACGGGCGGGGGAACACTGAAGCTTTCTTT.

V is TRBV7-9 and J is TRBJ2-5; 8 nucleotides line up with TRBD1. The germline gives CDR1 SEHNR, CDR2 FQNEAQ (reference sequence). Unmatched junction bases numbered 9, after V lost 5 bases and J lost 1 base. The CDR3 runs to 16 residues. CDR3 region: CASSLMGTGIQETQYF. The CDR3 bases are TGTGCCAGCAGCCTAATGGGGACAGGAATCCAAGAGACCCAGTACTTC.

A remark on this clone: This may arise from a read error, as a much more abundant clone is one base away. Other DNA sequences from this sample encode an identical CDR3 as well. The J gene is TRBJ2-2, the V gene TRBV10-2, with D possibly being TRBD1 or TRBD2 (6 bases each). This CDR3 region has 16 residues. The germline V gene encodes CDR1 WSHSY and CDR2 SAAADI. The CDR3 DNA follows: TGCGCAAGTAAAAAAGCCGGGACACAGGGAGGCGGGGAGCTGTTTTTT. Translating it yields CASKKAGTQGGGELFF.

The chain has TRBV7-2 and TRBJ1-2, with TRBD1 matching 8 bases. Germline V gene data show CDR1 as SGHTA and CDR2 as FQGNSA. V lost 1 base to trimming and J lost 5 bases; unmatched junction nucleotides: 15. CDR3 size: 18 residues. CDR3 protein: CASSLVPRQGRGGYGYTF. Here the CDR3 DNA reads TGTGCCAGCAGCTTAGTCCCCCGACAGGGGAGGGGAGGATATGGCTACACCTTC.

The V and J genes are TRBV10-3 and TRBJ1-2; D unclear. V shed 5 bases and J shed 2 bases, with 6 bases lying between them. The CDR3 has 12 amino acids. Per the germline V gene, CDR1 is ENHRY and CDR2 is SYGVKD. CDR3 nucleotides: TGTGCCATCAGTAGCCAAAACTATGGCTACACCTTC. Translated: CAISSQNYGYTF.

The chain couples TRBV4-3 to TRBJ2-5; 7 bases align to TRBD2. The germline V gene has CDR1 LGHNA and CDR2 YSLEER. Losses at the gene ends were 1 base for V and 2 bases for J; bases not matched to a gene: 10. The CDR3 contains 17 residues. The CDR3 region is CASSQGYRAGRQETQYF. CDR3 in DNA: TGCGCCAGCAGCCAAGGGTATCGAGCGGGGCGACAAGAGACCCAGTACTTC.

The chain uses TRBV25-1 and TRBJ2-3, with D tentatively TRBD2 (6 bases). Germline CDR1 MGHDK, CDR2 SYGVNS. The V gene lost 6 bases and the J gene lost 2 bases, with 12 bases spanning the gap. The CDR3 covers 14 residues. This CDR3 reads CASRGDFPTDTQYF. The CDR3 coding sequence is TGTGCCAGCAGGGGGGACTTCCCCACAGATACGCAGTATTTT. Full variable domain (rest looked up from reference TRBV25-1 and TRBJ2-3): EADIYQTPRYLVIGTGKKITLECSQTMGHDKMYWYQQDPGMELHLIHYSYGVNSTEKGDLSSESTVSRIRTEHFPLTLESARPSHTSQYLCASRGDFPTDTQYFGPGTRLTVL.

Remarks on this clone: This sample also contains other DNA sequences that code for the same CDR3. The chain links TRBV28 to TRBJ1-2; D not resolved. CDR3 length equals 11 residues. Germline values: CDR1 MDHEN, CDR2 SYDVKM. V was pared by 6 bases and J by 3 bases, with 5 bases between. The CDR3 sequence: CASSPDYGYTF. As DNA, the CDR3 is TGTGCCAGCAGCCCAGACTATGGCTACACCTTC.

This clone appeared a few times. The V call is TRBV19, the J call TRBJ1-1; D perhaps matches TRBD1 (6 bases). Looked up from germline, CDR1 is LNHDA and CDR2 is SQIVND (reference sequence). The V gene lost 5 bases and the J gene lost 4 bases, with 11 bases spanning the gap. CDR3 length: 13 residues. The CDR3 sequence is CASSASRGTEAFF. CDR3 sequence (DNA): TGTGCCAGTAGTGCAAGCAGGGGCACTGAAGCTTTCTTT.

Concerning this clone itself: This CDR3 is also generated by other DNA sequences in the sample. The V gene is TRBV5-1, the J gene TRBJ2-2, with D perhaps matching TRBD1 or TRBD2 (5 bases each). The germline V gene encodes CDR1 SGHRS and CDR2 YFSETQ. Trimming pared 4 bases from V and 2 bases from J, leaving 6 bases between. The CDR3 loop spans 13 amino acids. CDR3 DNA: TGCGCCAGCAGCGGGGGTAACACCGGGGAGCTGTTTTTT. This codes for CASSGGNTGELFF. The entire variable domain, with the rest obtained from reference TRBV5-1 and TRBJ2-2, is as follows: KAGVTQTPRYLIKTRGQQVTLSCSPISGHRSVSWYQQTPGQGLQFLFEYFSETQRNKGNFPGRFSGRQFSNSRSEMNVSTLELGDSALYLCASSGGNTGELFFGEGSRLTVL.

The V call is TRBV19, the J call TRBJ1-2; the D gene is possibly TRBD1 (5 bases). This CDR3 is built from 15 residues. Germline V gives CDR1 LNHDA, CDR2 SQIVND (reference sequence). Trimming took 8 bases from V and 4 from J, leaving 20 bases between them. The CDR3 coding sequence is TGTGCCAGTCTTCCCAGTTGGGGCCTCGTCTATGGCTACACCTTC. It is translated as CASLPSWGLVYGYTF.

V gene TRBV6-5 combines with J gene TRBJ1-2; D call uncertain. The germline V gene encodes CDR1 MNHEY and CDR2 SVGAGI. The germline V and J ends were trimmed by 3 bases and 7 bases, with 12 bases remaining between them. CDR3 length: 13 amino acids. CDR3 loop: CASSYFSQGGYTF. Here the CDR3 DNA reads TGTGCCAGCAGTTATTTTTCCCAAGGTGGCTACACCTTC.

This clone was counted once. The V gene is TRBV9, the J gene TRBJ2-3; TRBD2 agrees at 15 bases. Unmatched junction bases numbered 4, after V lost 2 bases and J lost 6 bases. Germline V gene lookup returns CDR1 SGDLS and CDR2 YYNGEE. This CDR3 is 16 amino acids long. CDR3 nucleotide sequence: TGTGCCAGCAGCGTGGGACTAGCGGGAGGTCGGGATACGCAGTATTTT. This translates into CASSVGLAGGRDTQYF.

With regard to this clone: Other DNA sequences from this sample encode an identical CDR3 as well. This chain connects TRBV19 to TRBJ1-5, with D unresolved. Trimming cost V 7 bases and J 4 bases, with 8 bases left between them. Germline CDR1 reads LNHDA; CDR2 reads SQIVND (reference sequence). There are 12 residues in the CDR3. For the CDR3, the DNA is TGTGCCAGTACTCGGTGGAATCAGCCCCAGCATTTT. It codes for CASTRWNQPQHF.

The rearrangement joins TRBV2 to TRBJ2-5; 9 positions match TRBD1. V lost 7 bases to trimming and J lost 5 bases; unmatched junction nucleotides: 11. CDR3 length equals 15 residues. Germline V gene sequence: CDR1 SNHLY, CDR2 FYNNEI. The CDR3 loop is CASNLLTGGRETQYF. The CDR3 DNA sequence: TGTGCCAGCAACCTTCTGACAGGGGGAAGGGAGACCCAGTACTTC. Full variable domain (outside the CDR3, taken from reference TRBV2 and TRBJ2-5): EPEVTQTPSHQVTQMGQEVILRCVPISNHLYFYWYRQILGQKVEFLVSFYNNEISEKSEIFDDQFSVERPDGSNFTLKIRSTKLEDSAMYFCASNLLTGGRETQYFGPGTRLLVL.

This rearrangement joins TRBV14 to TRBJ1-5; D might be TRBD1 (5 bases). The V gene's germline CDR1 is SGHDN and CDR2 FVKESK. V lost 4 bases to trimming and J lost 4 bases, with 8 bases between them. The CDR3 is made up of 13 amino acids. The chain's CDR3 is CASSPTENQPQHF. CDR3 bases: TGTGCCAGCAGCCCGACAGAAAATCAGCCCCAGCATTTT.

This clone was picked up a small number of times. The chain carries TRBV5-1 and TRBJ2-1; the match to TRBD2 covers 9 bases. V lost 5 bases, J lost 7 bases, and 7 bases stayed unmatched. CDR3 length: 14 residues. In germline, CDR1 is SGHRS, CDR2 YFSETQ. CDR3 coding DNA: TGCGCCAGCAGTGGACTAGCGTATTGGAATGAGCAGTTCTTC. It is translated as CASSGLAYWNEQFF.